This T cell receptor (beta chain) was obtained from a study of blood T cells in healthy people across ages. General study points: No conclusive comparison of naive versus antigen-experienced cells was possible with unsorted PBMCs. Diversity estimates from one million T cells were considered underestimates.

A second PCR, run for about 7 to 12 cycles, used a sample-barcoded 5' primer plus a J-beta primer mix. TCRdb reprocessed the 5' RACE reads via MiXCR and lists one record per CDR3 protein. The repertoire holds around 650,000 distinct CDR3 sequences, with roughly 43% as singletons. In germline, CDR1 is DFQATT, CDR2 SNEGSKA (reference sequence). The CDR3 runs to 16 residues. The ends lost 2 bases at V and 2 bases at J; junction bases unmatched: 9. This clonotype was counted at least ten times. The antigen remains unidentified. The TCR sequence derives from an older man in good health. The sequencing sample was made of blood. The gene calls are TRBV20-1 and TRBJ2-3, with TRBD2 identical over 8 bases. The CDR3 DNA follows: TGCAGTGCTAGACCCCCGGCAGCGGGAGTCACAGATACGCAGTATTTT. This encodes CSARPPAAGVTDTQYF.